The 10 T cell receptor beta chains presented below share a single source sample, sequenced in a study of blood T cell repertoires in COVID-19. Generated by immunoSEQ multiplex PCR, the TCRdb table keeps only in-frame clones and is missing some. The sample lists 50,000 to 65,000 clones, about 84% occurring once. Sequencing was carried out using peripheral blood. Source of these receptors: a man aged 35-49 years with active COVID-19.

The rearrangement joins TRBV24-1 to TRBJ2-5; a weak D match, TRBD2 (6 bases). CDR3 length: 16 amino acids. V was cut by 4 bases and J by 4 bases, with 18 bases left in between. CDR1 KGHDR and CDR2 SFDVKD come from the germline V gene. The CDR3, as DNA: TGTGCCACCAGTGACCCCGGGGGTAACAGACGAGAGACCCAGTACTTC. As protein: CATSDPGGNRRETQYF.

This chain links TRBV7-9 with TRBJ2-5; D is possibly TRBD2 (6 bases). Per the germline V gene, CDR1 is SEHNR and CDR2 is FQNEAQ (reference sequence). Trimming shortened V by 5 bases and J by 4 bases, and 8 bases separated the two germline ends. The CDR3 is made up of 12 amino acids. The DNA of the CDR3 is TGTGCCAGCAGCCAGGAGGGAGAGACCCAGTACTTC. Protein product: CASSQEGETQYF.

The chain combines TRBV5-1 with TRBJ2-6; 9 bases are shared with TRBD1. CDR3 size: 17 residues. The V and J ends lost 4 bases and 0 bases, in that order; junction bases with no gene match: 5. Per germline, CDR1 SGHRS and CDR2 YFSETQ. CDR3 region: CASSRTGVNSGANVLTF. CDR3 in DNA: TGCGCCAGCAGCAGGACAGGGGTAAACTCTGGGGCCAACGTCCTGACTTTC.

This sequence joins TRBV5-1 and TRBJ2-7; 11 bases fit TRBD1. This CDR3 spans 13 amino acids. With V trimmed by 3 bases and J by 5 bases, 1 base remained unmatched. The germline gives CDR1 SGHRS, CDR2 YFSETQ. This chain's CDR3 is CASSWTGGNEQYF. The CDR3 DNA is TGCGCCAGCAGCTGGACAGGGGGCAACGAGCAGTACTTC.

V gene TRBV7-9 combines with J gene TRBJ1-1; D not certain. The CDR3 consists of 15 residues. The germline V and J ends were trimmed by 1 base and 3 bases, with 12 bases remaining between them. CDR1 is SEHNR, CDR2 FQNEAQ, per germline (reference sequence). CDR3 nucleotide sequence: TGTGCCAGCAGCTTAGAGTGGGCAGCCTACACTGAAGCTTTCTTT. Translating it yields CASSLEWAAYTEAFF.

The rearrangement joins TRBV7-2 to TRBJ2-2; 13 bases fit TRBD2. The CDR3 covers 17 residues. Looked up from germline, CDR1 is SGHTA and CDR2 is FQGNSA. The trim removed 5 bases at V and 7 bases at J, leaving 10 bases unmatched. CDR3 nucleotides: TGTGCCAGCAGCGCCGGACTAGCGGGAGCGGTTGGCGGGGAGCTGTTTTTT. Its protein product is CASSAGLAGAVGGELFF.

The chain recombines TRBV4-1 with TRBJ1-1; unclear D gene. V was trimmed by 2 bases and J by 8 bases, leaving 6 bases between them. Germline assignment: CDR1 MGHRA and CDR2 YSYEKL. CDR3 length: 11 residues. CDR3 sequence: CASSQSFEAFF. The CDR3 DNA reads as TGCGCCAGCAGCCAATCTTTCGAAGCTTTCTTT.

The chain combines TRBV3-1 (or the pseudogene TRBV3-2) with TRBJ1-5, with D perhaps matching TRBD1 (6 bases). The CDR3 runs to 14 residues. Germline V lookup: CDR1 LGHDT, CDR2 YNNKEL (reference sequence). Trimming pared 4 bases from V and 0 bases from J, leaving 7 bases between. CDR3 in amino acids: CASSLGHSNQPQHF. The CDR3 DNA is TGTGCCAGCAGCCTGGGACATAGCAATCAGCCCCAGCATTTT.

V usage is TRBV27 and J usage is TRBJ2-1, with D perhaps matching TRBD1 (5 bases). Looked up from germline, CDR1 is MNHEY and CDR2 is SMNVEV (reference sequence). CDR3 length: 13 amino acids. Trimming shortened V by 6 bases and J by 5 bases, and 11 bases separated the two germline ends. CDR3: CASRVLGDNEQFF. The CDR3 DNA reads TGTGCCAGCAGGGTCCTAGGGGACAATGAGCAGTTCTTC.

The chain is built from TRBV5-6 and TRBJ2-3; 7 bases are shared with TRBD2. The CDR3 is made up of 16 amino acids. V dropped 5 bases and J dropped 5; count of bases not matched to a gene: 14. Per the germline V gene, CDR1 is SGHDT and CDR2 is YYEEEE. CDR3 residues: CASSQPLAEEVDTQYF. The CDR3 nucleotides are TGTGCCAGCAGTCAACCCCTAGCGGAAGAGGTAGATACGCAGTATTTT. Full variable domain (remainder filled in from reference TRBV5-6 and TRBJ2-3): DAGVTQSPTHLIKTRGQQVTLRCSPKSGHDTVSWYQQALGQGPQFIFQYYEEEERQRGNFPDRFSGHQFPNYSSELNVNALLLGDSALYLCASSQPLAEEVDTQYFGPGTRLTVL.